These 19 T cell receptor beta chains came from one sample sequenced in a study of cytomegalovirus exposure and HLA in healthy donors. PCR involved 60 Vbeta and 13 Jbeta primers. Profiled with immunoSEQ multiplex PCR; TCRdb holds only in-frame clones, not every one. The sample shows 120,000 or so clones, about four fifths of them seen only once. Material: PBMCs. Source of these receptors: a woman between 18 and 29 years old in good health and CMV-seronegative.

The rearrangement joins TRBV7-7 to TRBJ2-3; D possibly corresponds to TRBD1 (6 bases). This CDR3 is built from 18 residues. V lost 0 bases and J lost 2, with 18 bases in between. CDR1 is SSHAT, CDR2 FNYEAQ, per germline (reference sequence). The CDR3: CASSLARAQGGDTDTQYF. Here the CDR3 DNA reads TGTGCCAGCAGCTTAGCGCGCGCACAGGGTGGTGACACAGATACGCAGTATTTT.

This clone was observed a single time. This chain joins TRBV11-2 and TRBJ2-2; TRBD2 agrees at 10 bases. With V trimmed by 6 bases and J by 5 bases, 3 bases remained unmatched. Germline CDR1 reads SGHAT; CDR2 reads FQNNGV. This CDR3 region has 14 residues. The CDR3, as DNA: TGTGCCAGCAGACGGACTAGCGGAACCGGGGAGCTGTTTTTT. This codes for CASRRTSGTGELFF.

This chain connects TRBV19 to TRBJ1-1, with D possibly TRBD1 on 5 matching bases. Germline CDR1 and CDR2: LNHDA and SQIVND (reference sequence). Trimming left V 1 base short and J 8 bases short, with 17 bases between. There are 15 residues in the CDR3. CDR3 DNA sequence: TGTGCCAGTAGTATAGGGGGGGACGTACCTTTCGAAGCTTTCTTT. Encoded protein: CASSIGGDVPFEAFF. The whole variable domain, filled in from reference TRBV19 and TRBJ1-1, reads DGGITQSPKYLFRKEGQNVTLSCEQNLNHDAMYWYRQDPGQGLRLIYYSQIVNDFQKGDIAEGYSVSREKKESFPLTVTSAQKNPTAFYLCASSIGGDVPFEAFFGQGTRLTVV.

The rearrangement joins TRBV4-1 to TRBJ1-2; D perhaps matches TRBD1 (5 bases). Germline V lookup: CDR1 MGHRA, CDR2 YSYEKL. V was cut by 4 bases and J by 5 bases, with 17 bases left in between. The CDR3 consists of 15 residues. The CDR3 DNA reads TGCGCCAGCAGCCCCCTGGGGGGGTCAGAATATGGCTACACCTTC. This translates into CASSPLGGSEYGYTF.

On this clone itself: This specimen includes other DNA sequences encoding the same CDR3. This chain connects TRBV19 to TRBJ1-1, with TRBD1 matching 8 bases. The CDR3 has 14 residues. Germline CDR1 LNHDA, CDR2 SQIVND (reference sequence). Trimming removed 3 bases from V and 5 bases from J; junction bases left unmatched: 5. In DNA form, the CDR3 reads TGTGCCAGTAGTATTGGACAGGGTAGGACTGAAGCTTTCTTT. It codes for CASSIGQGRTEAFF.

V usage is TRBV7-2 and J usage is TRBJ2-4, with 7 bases lining up with TRBD2. CDR1 and CDR2 from the germline V gene are SGHTA and FQGNSA. There are 16 residues in the CDR3. V lost 4 bases and J lost 0; bases outside the gene matches: 6. The CDR3 sequence is CASSYLAALAKNIQYF. DNA for the CDR3: TGTGCCAGCAGCTATCTAGCGGCCCTAGCCAAAAACATTCAGTACTTC. The full variable domain, completed using reference TRBV7-2 and TRBJ2-4, is GAGVSQSPSNKVTEKGKDVELRCDPISGHTALYWYRQSLGQGLEFLIYFQGNSAPDKSGLPSDRFSAERTGGSVSTLTIQRTQQEDSAVYLCASSYLAALAKNIQYFGAGTRLSVL.

The chain carries TRBV2 and TRBJ2-7, with 7 nucleotides matching TRBD1. The V segment lost 7 bases and the J segment 3 bases; nucleotides outside the gene matches: 18. The CDR3 spans 17 residues. Per germline, CDR1 SNHLY and CDR2 FYNNEI. The CDR3 loop reads CASISVPSAAGGYEQYF. In DNA, the CDR3 is TGTGCCAGCATTTCAGTCCCTTCGGCGGCAGGGGGCTACGAGCAGTACTTC.

This clone was counted between two and nine times. The chain uses TRBV11-2 and TRBJ2-7, with D possibly TRBD2 on 6 matching bases. This CDR3 has 13 residues. CDR1 is SGHAT, CDR2 FQNNGV, per germline. Trimming pared 5 bases from V and 3 bases from J, leaving 11 bases between. CDR3 residues: CASSPGVFYEQYF. CDR3 nucleotide sequence: TGTGCCAGCAGCCCGGGGGTTTTCTACGAGCAGTACTTC. The full variable domain, with the rest looked up from reference TRBV11-2 and TRBJ2-7, is EAGVAQSPRYKIIEKRQSVAFWCNPISGHATLYWYQQILGQGPKLLIQFQNNGVVDDSQLPKDRFSAERLKGVDSTLKIQPAKLEDSAVYLCASSPGVFYEQYFGPGTRLTVT.

The gene calls are TRBV7-9 and TRBJ1-2; D gene ambiguous. The ends were cut back, 0 bases at V and 4 bases at J, with 9 bases in the middle. The germline V gene has CDR1 SEHNR and CDR2 FQNEAQ (reference sequence). The CDR3 extends over 14 amino acids. CDR3: CASSLAGGFYGYTF. Written as DNA, the CDR3 is TGTGCCAGCAGCTTAGCTGGCGGGTTCTATGGCTACACCTTC. Supplemented by reference TRBV7-9 and TRBJ1-2, the full variable domain reads DTGVSQNPRHKITKRGQNVTFRCDPISEHNRLYWYRQTLGQGPEFLTYFQNEAQLEKSRLLSDRFSAERPKGSFSTLEIQRTEQGDSAMYLCASSLAGGFYGYTFGSGTRLTVV.

This clone was seen more than once but under ten times. This chain links TRBV19 with TRBJ1-5; 7 bases are a match to TRBD1. The CDR3 is 14 amino acids. V lost 6 bases and J lost 5; bases outside the gene matches: 7. Germline V CDR1 and CDR2: LNHDA, SQIVND (reference sequence). DNA for the CDR3: TGTGCCAGTAGGGAGGGGGCCGGACATCAGCCCCAGCATTTT. Translating gives CASREGAGHQPQHF.

The J gene is TRBJ1-1, the V gene TRBV5-1; 7 bases are a match to TRBD1. Germline CDR1 reads SGHRS; CDR2 reads YFSETQ. V dropped 3 bases and J dropped 6; count of bases not matched to a gene: 8. This CDR3 is built from 14 residues. The CDR3: CASSWLQGIPEAFF. DNA of the CDR3: TGCGCCAGCAGCTGGCTACAGGGGATACCTGAAGCTTTCTTT. Based on the CDR3 plus reference TRBV5-1 and TRBJ1-1, the full variable domain is KAGVTQTPRYLIKTRGQQVTLSCSPISGHRSVSWYQQTPGQGLQFLFEYFSETQRNKGNFPGRFSGRQFSNSRSEMNVSTLELGDSALYLCASSWLQGIPEAFFGQGTRLTVV.

The chain joins TRBV5-1 to TRBJ1-2, with D hard to call. Trimming shortened V by 0 bases and J by 6 bases, and 9 bases separated the two germline ends. Per germline, CDR1 SGHRS and CDR2 YFSETQ. The CDR3 covers 13 residues. DNA of the CDR3: TGCGCCAGCAGCTTGGATAGATTCGATGGCTACACCTTC. As protein: CASSLDRFDGYTF.

This sequence joins TRBV18 and TRBJ2-2; perhaps TRBD1 as D (6 bases). The V gene lost 1 base and the J gene lost 2 bases, with 8 bases spanning the gap. Germline CDR1 and CDR2: KGHSH and LQKENI. CDR3 length equals 15 residues. This CDR3 reads CASSPRTANTGELFF. CDR3 nucleotides: TGTGCCAGCTCACCACGGACAGCCAACACCGGGGAGCTGTTTTTT.

The V gene is TRBV27, the J gene TRBJ1-1, with 10 bases fitting TRBD1. The CDR3 consists of 14 residues. The germline V gene has CDR1 MNHEY and CDR2 SMNVEV (reference sequence). Trimming took 6 bases from V and 3 from J; bases not matched to a gene: 4. CDR3 DNA: TGTGCCAGCAGGTCCGGACAGGGGGACACTGAAGCTTTCTTT. Its translation: CASRSGQGDTEAFF.

The rearrangement links TRBV29-1 to TRBJ1-1, with TRBD1 matching over 7 bases. V lost 7 bases, J lost 1 base, and 3 bases stayed unmatched. The CDR3 length is 12 residues. Germline loops: CDR1 SQVTM, CDR2 ANQGSEA. CDR3 coding DNA: TGCAGCGCCTGGACAGGGAACACTGAAGCTTTCTTT. This gives the protein CSAWTGNTEAFF.

The V call is TRBV27, the J call TRBJ2-2; 7 positions match TRBD1. Germline CDR1 is MNHEY and CDR2 is SMNVEV (reference sequence). V was clipped by 8 bases and J by 2 bases; unmatched bases: 8. This CDR3 spans 15 amino acids. For the CDR3, the DNA is TGTGCCAGCTCCTCGACAGGGCTTAACACCGGGGAGCTGTTTTTT. This translates into CASSSTGLNTGELFF.

The chain uses TRBV7-9 and TRBJ1-2; 7 nucleotides match TRBD1. The CDR3 spans 13 residues. The junction had 4 bases not matched to a gene; V was cut back by 5 bases and J by 4 bases. The germline CDR1 and CDR2 sequences are SEHNR and FQNEAQ (reference sequence). The chain's CDR3 is CASSHRGGYGYTF. In nucleotides, the CDR3 is TGTGCCAGCAGCCACAGGGGTGGCTATGGCTACACCTTC.

This clone was seen just once. The chain recombines TRBV19 with TRBJ2-5, with D perhaps TRBD1 (5 bases). Germline V gene lookup returns CDR1 LNHDA and CDR2 SQIVND (reference sequence). V gave up 6 bases and J gave up 2 bases, with 16 bases separating them. This CDR3 has 15 residues. The CDR3 spells CASSVWGSGQETQYF. The CDR3 DNA reads TGTGCCAGTAGCGTCTGGGGATCAGGGCAAGAGACCCAGTACTTC.

The chain has TRBV5-1 and TRBJ2-1; 8 bases agree with TRBD1. The CDR3 is 13 amino acids. Germline V gene data show CDR1 as SGHRS and CDR2 as YFSETQ. V lost 3 bases, J lost 6 bases, and 2 bases stayed unmatched. The CDR3 DNA is TGCGCCAGCAGCTCGGGACAGGCCAATGAGCAGTTCTTC. Residues: CASSSGQANEQFF.